This T cell receptor beta chain originates from a study of Graves' ophthalmopathy and Graves' hyperthyroidism. Broader study findings: Detected in blood as well were most expanded thyroid clonotypes with frequency above 0.001.

The CDR3 length is 14 residues. V gave up 2 bases and J gave up 7 bases, with 14 bases separating them. In germline, CDR1 is MNHEY, CDR2 SVGAGI. PBMCs were isolated from a roughly 10 ml sample of fresh peripheral blood. Amplified TCR beta CDR3 regions were obtained using RNA transcripts as template. Second-round multiplex PCR came after first-round RT-PCR with HTBI primers. TCRdb reprocessed the multiplex PCR reads via MiXCR and lists one record per CDR3 protein. The data show under 800,000 distinct CDR3 sequences, about a fifth seen once. This clonotype appeared a few times. The antigen is undetermined.

The TCR comes from a woman aged 18-29 years with stable Graves' hyperthyroidism. Some clones in this sample may be carry-over from other donors' samples. Sequencing was done on a sample of peripheral blood. This chain uses TRBV6-5 with TRBJ1-2; D ambiguous. This CDR3 reads CASSYHSLSGGYTF. CDR3 in DNA: TGTGCCAGCAGTTACCACTCCCTGAGCGGTGGCTACACCTTC.